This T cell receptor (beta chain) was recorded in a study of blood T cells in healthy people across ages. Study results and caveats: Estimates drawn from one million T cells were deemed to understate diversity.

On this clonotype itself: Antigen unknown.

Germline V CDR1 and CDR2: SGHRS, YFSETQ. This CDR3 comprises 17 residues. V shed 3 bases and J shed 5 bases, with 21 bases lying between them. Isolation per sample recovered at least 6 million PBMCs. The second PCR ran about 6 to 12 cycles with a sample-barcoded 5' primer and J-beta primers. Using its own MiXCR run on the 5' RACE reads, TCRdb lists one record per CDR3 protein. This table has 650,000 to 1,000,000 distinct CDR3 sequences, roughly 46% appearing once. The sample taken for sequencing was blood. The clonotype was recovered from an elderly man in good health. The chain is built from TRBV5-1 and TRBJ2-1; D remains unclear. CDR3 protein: CASSWFSKGSPHNEQFF. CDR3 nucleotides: TGCGCCAGCAGCTGGTTTTCGAAGGGAAGCCCTCACAATGAGCAGTTCTTC.